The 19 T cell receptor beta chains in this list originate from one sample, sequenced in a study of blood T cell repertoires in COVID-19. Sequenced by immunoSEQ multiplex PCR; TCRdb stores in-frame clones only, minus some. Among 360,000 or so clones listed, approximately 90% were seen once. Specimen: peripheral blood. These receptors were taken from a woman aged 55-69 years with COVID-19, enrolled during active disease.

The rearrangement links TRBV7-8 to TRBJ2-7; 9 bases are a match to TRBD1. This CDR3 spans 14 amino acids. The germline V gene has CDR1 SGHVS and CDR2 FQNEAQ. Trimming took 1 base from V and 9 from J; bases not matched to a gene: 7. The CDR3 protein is CASSLDSGTGLQYF. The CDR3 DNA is TGTGCCAGCAGCTTAGACTCCGGGACAGGGTTGCAGTACTTC.

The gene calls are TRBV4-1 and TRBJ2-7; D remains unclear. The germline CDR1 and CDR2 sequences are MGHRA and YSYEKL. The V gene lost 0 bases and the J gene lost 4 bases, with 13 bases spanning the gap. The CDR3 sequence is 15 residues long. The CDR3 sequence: CASSQDLDSVYEQYF. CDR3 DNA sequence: TGCGCCAGCAGCCAAGATTTAGACTCGGTATACGAGCAGTACTTC.

CDR3 nucleotide sequence: TGTGCCAGCAGCTCTTCAGGGTATGGCTACACCTTC. It specifies CASSSSGYGYTF. The chain uses TRBV28 and TRBJ1-2; possible D gene TRBD1, 5 bases. The CDR3 runs to 12 residues. Per the germline V gene, CDR1 is MDHEN and CDR2 is SYDVKM. The V end was cut by 6 bases, the J end by 5 bases, with 10 bases between.

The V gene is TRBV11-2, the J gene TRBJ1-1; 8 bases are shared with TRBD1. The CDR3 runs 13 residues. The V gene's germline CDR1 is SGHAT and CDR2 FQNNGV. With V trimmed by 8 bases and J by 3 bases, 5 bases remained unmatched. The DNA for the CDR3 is TGTGCCAGCTGGCCCAGGGGGCACACTGAAGCTTTCTTT. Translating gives CASWPRGHTEAFF.

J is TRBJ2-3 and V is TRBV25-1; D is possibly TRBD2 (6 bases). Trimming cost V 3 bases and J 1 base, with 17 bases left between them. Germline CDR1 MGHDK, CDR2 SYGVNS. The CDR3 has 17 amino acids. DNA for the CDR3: TGTGCCAGCAGTGAGGGGCTAGCTAGGAGGGGCACAGATACGCAGTATTTT. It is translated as CASSEGLARRGTDTQYF.

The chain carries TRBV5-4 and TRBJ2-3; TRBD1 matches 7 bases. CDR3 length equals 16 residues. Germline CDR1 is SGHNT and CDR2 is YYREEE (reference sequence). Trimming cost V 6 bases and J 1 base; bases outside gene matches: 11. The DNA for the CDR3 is TGTGCCAGCACTCTCACAGGGGCCTTCGGCACAGATACGCAGTATTTT. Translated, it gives CASTLTGAFGTDTQYF.

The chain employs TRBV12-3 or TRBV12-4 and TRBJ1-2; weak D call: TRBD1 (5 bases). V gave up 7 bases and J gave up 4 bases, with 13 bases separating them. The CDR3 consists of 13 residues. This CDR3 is CASKRGVGYGYTF. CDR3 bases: TGTGCCAGCAAACGGGGGGTAGGCTATGGCTACACCTTC.

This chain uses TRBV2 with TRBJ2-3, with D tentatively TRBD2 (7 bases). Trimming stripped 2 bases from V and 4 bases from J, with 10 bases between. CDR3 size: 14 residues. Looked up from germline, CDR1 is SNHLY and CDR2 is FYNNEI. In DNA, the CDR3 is TGTGCCAGCAGTGAAACGGGGGGCCCAGATACGCAGTATTTT. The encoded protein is CASSETGGPDTQYF.

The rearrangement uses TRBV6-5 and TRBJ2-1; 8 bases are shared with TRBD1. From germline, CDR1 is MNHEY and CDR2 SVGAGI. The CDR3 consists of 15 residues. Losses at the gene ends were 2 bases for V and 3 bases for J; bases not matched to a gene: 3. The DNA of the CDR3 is TGTGCCAGCAGTTACGGGACAGGCGTCTACAATGAGCAGTTCTTC. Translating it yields CASSYGTGVYNEQFF.

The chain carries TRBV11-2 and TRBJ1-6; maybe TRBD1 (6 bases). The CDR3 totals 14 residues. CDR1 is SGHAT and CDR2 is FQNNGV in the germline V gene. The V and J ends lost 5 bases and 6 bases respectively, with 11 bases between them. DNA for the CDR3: TGTGCCAGCAGCCAGGGACACGTTAATTCACCCCTCCACTTT. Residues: CASSQGHVNSPLHF.

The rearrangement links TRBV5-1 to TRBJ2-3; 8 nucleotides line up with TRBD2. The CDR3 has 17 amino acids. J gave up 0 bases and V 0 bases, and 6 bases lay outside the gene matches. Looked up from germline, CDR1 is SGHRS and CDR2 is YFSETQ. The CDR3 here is CASSLAGGATSTDTQYF. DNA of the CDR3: TGCGCCAGCAGCTTGGCCGGGGGGGCCACTAGCACAGATACGCAGTATTTT.

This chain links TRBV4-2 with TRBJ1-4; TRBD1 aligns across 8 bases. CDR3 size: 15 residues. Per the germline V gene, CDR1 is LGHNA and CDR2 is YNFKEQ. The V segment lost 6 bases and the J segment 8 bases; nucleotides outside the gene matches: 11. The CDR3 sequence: CASRRTGGREEKLFF. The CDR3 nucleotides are TGTGCCAGCAGGCGAACAGGGGGAAGAGAAGAAAAACTGTTTTTT.

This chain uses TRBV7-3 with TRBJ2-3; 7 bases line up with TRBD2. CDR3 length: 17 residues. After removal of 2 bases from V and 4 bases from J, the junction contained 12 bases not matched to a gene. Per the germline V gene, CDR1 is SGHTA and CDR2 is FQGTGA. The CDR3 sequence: CASSLQAAGVAPDTQYF. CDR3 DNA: TGTGCCAGCAGCTTACAAGCTGCGGGGGTCGCTCCAGATACGCAGTATTTT.

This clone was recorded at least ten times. The CDR3 loop reads CASSQGSGTEAFF. The CDR3 DNA follows: TGTGCCAGCAGTCAAGGCAGCGGCACTGAAGCTTTCTTT. The J gene is TRBJ1-1, the V gene TRBV12-3 or TRBV12-4; D gene ambiguous. The CDR3 extends over 13 amino acids. V was shortened by 5 bases and J by 4 bases, with 11 bases between the two germline ends.

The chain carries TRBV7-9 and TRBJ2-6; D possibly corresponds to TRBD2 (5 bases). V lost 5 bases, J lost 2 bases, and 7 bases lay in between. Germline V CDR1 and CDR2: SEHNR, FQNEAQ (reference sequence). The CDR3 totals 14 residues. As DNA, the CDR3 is TGTGCCAGCAGCCCGCGGGCTGGGGCCAACGTCCTGACTTTC. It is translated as CASSPRAGANVLTF.

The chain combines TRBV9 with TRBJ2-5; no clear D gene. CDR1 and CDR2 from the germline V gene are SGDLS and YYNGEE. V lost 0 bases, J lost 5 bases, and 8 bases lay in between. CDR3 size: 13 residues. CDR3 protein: CASSVGVVETQYF. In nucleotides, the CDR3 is TGTGCCAGCAGCGTAGGAGTCGTCGAGACCCAGTACTTC.

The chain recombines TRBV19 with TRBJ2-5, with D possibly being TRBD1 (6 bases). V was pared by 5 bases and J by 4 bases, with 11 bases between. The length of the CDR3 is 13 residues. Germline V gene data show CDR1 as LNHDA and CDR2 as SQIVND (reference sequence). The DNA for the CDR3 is TGTGCCAGTAGTCCACAGGGTTCAGAGACCCAGTACTTC. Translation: CASSPQGSETQYF.

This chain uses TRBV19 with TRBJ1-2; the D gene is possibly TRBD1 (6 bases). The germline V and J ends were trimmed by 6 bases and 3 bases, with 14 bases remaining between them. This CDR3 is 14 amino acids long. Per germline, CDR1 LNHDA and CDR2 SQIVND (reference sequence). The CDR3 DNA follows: TGTGCCAGTAGCCGAGGACAGACTCACTATGGCTACACCTTC. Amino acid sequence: CASSRGQTHYGYTF.

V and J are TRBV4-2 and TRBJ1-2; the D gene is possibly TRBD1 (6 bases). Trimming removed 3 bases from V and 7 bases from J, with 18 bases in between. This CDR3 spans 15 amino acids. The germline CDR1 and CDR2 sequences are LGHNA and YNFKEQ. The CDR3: CASSQTTGLNGGYTF. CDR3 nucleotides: TGTGCCAGCAGCCAGACCACAGGGTTAAACGGTGGCTACACCTTC.